This TCR beta chain stems from a study of early T cells in non-severe SARS-CoV-2 infection. Looking at the study overall: Bulk RNA from unsorted whole blood was sequenced; chains were unpaired. Study-level points and caveats: Matching against VDJdb likely underestimated virus-specific expansions, favoring anti-spike CD8.

V was clipped by 1 base and J by 3 bases; unmatched bases: 6. Germline CDR1 is KGHSH and CDR2 is LQKENI. The CDR3 sequence is 16 residues long. There are many counts of this clonotype. Its antigen is currently unknown. The protocol attached unique molecular identifiers to individual cDNA molecules. A single record per CDR3 protein comes from TCRdb applying MiXCR to the 5' RACE reads. The data contain 30,000 to 40,000 distinct CDR3 sequences, about 5% of them seen just once; the ten biggest clones take up roughly 15%. Sequences were obtained from whole blood. The chain has TRBV18 and TRBJ2-5; 9 nucleotides match TRBD1. This TCR was sampled from an adult who was a healthcare worker with PCR-confirmed SARS-CoV-2 infection or an uninfected control (not recorded which). The CDR3 DNA reads TGTGCCAGCTCACCACTACCGGGACAGGGAAAAGAGACCCAGTACTTC. Its translation: CASSPLPGQGKETQYF.